What follows is one T cell receptor (beta chain) and its context. Its antigen is undetermined. This sample was included in a study of a mutant IDH1 vaccine in newly diagnosed glioma. Study results and limitations: Shifts in the top peripheral T cell clonotypes seemed unrelated to pseudoprogression.

The method was immunoSEQ multiplex PCR; TCRdb's version includes in-frame clones alone and lacks a portion of them. Of about 68,000 clones in the sample, 79% were seen once. Germline V lookup: CDR1 SQVTM, CDR2 ANQGSEA. V lost 4 bases to trimming and J lost 9 bases; unmatched junction nucleotides: 4. The length of the CDR3 is 12 residues. Time point: baseline, week 1 (first vaccination visit). Treatment defined: pre-vaccination baseline after standard-of-care therapy. In every donor, the tumor was a new WHO grade 3 or 4 IDH1-mutant, ATRX-lost astrocytoma. V usage is TRBV29-1 and J usage is TRBJ2-1, with TRBD1 identical over 9 bases. This specimen was PBMCs, taken from a glioma patient treated with radiotherapy, temozolomide or both. The sequence was collected from a man aged 45-60 years with glioma. The CDR3 spells CSVAQGAGEQFF. CDR3 in DNA: TGCAGCGTTGCACAGGGGGCGGGTGAGCAGTTCTTC.